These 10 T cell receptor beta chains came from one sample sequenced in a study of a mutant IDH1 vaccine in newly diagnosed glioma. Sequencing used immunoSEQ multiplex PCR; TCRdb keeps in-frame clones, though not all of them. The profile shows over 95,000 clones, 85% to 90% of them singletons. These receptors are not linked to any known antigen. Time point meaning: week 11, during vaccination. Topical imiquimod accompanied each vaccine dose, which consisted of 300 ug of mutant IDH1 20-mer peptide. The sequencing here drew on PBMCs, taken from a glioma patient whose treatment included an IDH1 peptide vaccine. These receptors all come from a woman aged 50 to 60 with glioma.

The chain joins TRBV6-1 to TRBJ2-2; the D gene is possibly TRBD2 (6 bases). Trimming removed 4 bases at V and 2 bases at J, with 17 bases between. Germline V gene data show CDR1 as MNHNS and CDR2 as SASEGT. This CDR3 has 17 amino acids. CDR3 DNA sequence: TGTGCCAGCAGTGGTAGTTTAATCGGGGGAAACACCGGGGAGCTGTTTTTT. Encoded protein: CASSGSLIGGNTGELFF.

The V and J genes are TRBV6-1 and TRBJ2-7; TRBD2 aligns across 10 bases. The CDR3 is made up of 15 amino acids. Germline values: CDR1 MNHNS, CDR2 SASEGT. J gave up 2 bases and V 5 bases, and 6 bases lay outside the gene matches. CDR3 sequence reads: CASSSTSGIAYEQYF. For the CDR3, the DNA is TGTGCCAGCAGTTCAACTAGCGGGATAGCCTACGAGCAGTACTTC.

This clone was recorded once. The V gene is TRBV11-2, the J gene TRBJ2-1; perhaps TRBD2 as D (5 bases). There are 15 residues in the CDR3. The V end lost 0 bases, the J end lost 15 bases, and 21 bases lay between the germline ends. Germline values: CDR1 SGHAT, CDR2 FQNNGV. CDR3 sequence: CASSLERASFSQWFF. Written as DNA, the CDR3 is TGTGCCAGCAGCTTAGAGCGGGCGAGTTTTTCCCAGTGGTTCTTC.

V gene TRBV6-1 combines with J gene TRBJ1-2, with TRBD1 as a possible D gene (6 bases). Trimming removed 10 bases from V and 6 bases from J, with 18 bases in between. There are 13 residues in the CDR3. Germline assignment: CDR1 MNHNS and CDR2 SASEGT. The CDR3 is CATSGGRSHGYTF. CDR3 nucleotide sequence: TGTGCCACCTCGGGGGGGCGCTCCCATGGCTACACCTTC.

The CDR3 coding sequence is TGTGCCAGCAGTCTCGGACTAGCGGGAGTGAAGGAGCAGTACTTC. Its protein is CASSLGLAGVKEQYF. This chain connects TRBV28 to TRBJ2-7, with TRBD2 matching over 13 bases. Germline loops: CDR1 MDHEN, CDR2 SYDVKM. The CDR3 covers 15 residues. The V gene end was trimmed by 5 bases and the J gene end by 7 bases; junction bases not matched to a gene: 8.

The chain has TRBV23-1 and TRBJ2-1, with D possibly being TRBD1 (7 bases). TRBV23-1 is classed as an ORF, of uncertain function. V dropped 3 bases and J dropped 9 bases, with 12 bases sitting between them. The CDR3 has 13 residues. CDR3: CASSQEGAIEQFF. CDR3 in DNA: TGCGCCAGCAGTCAGGAGGGGGCGATTGAGCAGTTCTTC.

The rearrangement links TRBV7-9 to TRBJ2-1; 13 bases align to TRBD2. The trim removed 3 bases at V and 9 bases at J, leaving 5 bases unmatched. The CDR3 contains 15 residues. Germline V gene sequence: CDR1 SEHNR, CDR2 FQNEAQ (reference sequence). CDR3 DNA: TGTGCCAGCAGCTTCGGACTAGCGGGAGAGGGTGAGCAGTTCTTC. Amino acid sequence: CASSFGLAGEGEQFF.

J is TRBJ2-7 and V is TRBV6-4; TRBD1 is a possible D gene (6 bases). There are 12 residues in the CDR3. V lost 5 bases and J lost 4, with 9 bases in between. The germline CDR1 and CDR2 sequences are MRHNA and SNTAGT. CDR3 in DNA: TGTGCCAGCAGTTCACAGGGTTACGAGCAGTACTTC. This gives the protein CASSSQGYEQYF.

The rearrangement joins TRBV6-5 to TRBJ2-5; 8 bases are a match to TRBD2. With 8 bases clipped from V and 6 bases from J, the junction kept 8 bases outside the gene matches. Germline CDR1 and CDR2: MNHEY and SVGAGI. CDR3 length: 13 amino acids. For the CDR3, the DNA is TGTGCCAGCGGCTTGACTAGCGAGCAGACCCAGTACTTC. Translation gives CASGLTSEQTQYF.

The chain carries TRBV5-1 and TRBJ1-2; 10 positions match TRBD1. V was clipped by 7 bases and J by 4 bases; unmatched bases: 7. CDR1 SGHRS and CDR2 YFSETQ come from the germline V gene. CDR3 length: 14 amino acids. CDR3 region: CASGLGTGVYGYTF. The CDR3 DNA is TGCGCCAGCGGCCTCGGGACAGGGGTCTATGGCTACACCTTC.